The 3 T cell receptor beta chains listed next were all sequenced from one sample in a study of cytomegalovirus exposure and HLA in healthy donors. Assay: immunoSEQ multiplex PCR; the TCRdb copy retains only in-frame clones and omits some. The data contain approximately 160,000 clones, 75% to 90% of them singletons. Sequencing was done on a sample of PBMCs. The receptors were gathered from a woman aged 18-29 years in good health and CMV-seronegative.

This chain joins TRBV2 and TRBJ2-3, with a tentative D call TRBD1 (5 bases). The CDR3 spans 15 residues. Per germline, CDR1 SNHLY and CDR2 FYNNEI. Trimming pared 4 bases from V and 1 base from J, leaving 12 bases between. This CDR3 reads CASSVWNRRTDTQYF. CDR3 nucleotides: TGTGCCAGCAGTGTTTGGAACAGGCGCACAGATACGCAGTATTTT.

V and J are TRBV4-1 and TRBJ2-2; TRBD1 agrees at 8 bases. The ends lost 4 bases at V and 6 bases at J; junction bases unmatched: 16. Germline loops: CDR1 MGHRA, CDR2 YSYEKL. The CDR3 totals 18 residues. Here the CDR3 reads CASSLVPGTGEEAGELFF. In DNA, the CDR3 is TGCGCCAGCAGCCTTGTCCCCGGGACAGGAGAGGAGGCCGGGGAGCTGTTTTTT.

CDR3 sequence (DNA): TGTGCCAGCAGCCGCCGAGGGGACAGGGGGCGATACGAGCAGTACTTC. Translated, it gives CASSRRGDRGRYEQYF. The chain has TRBV7-9 and TRBJ2-7; the match to TRBD1 covers 12 bases. The trim removed 5 bases at V and 4 bases at J, leaving 9 bases unmatched. There are 16 residues in the CDR3. Per the germline V gene, CDR1 is SEHNR and CDR2 is FQNEAQ (reference sequence). Filled out from reference TRBV7-9 and TRBJ2-7, the complete variable domain reads DTGVSQNPRHKITKRGQNVTFRCDPISEHNRLYWYRQTLGQGPEFLTYFQNEAQLEKSRLLSDRFSAERPKGSFSTLEIQRTEQGDSAMYLCASSRRGDRGRYEQYFGPGTRLTVT.